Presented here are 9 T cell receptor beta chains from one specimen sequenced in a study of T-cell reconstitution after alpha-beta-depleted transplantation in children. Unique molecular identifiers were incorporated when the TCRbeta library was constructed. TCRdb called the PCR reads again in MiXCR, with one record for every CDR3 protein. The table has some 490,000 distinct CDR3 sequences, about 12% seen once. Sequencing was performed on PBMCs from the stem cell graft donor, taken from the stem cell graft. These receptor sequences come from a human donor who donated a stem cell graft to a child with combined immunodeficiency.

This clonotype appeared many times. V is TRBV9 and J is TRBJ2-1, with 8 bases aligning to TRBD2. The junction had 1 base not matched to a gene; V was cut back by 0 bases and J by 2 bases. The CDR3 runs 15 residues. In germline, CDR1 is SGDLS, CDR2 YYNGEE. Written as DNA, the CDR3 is TGTGCCAGCAGCGTAGCACTAGCGGCCTACAATGAGCAGTTCTTC. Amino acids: CASSVALAAYNEQFF.

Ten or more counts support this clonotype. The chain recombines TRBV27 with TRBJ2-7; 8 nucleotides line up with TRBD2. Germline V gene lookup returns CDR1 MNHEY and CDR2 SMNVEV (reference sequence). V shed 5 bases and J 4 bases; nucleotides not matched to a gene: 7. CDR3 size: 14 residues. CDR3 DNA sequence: TGTGCCAGCAGTGTGGGCCGGGGGGGGTACGAGCAGTACTTC. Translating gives CASSVGRGGYEQYF.

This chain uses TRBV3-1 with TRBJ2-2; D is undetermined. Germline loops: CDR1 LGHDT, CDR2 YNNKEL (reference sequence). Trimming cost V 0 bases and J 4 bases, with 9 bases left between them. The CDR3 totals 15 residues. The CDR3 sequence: CASSQDLAITGELFF. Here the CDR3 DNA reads TGTGCCAGCAGCCAAGACCTGGCAATCACCGGGGAGCTGTTTTTT.

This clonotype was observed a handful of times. The CDR3 sequence is CASRQTSGGADEQFF. The CDR3 nucleotides read TGTGCCAGCAGACAGACTAGCGGGGGGGCCGATGAGCAGTTCTTC. The rearrangement joins TRBV12-3 or TRBV12-4 to TRBJ2-1, with 14 positions matching TRBD2. The CDR3 consists of 15 residues. V gave up 6 bases and J gave up 8 bases; unmatched junction bases: 6.

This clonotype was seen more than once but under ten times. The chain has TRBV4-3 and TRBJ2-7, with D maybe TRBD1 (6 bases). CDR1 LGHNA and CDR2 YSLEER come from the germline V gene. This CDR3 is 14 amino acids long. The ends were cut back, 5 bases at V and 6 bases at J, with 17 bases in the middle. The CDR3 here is CASSTGLRGSEQYF. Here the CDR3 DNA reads TGCGCCAGCAGCACAGGGCTGAGGGGCTCCGAGCAGTACTTC.

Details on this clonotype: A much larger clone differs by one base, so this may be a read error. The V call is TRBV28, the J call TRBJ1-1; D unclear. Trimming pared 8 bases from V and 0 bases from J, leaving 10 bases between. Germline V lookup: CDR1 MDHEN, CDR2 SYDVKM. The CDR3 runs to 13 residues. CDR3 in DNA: TGTGCCAGCGGCTCCATCTTGAACACTGAAGCTTTCTTT. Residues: CASGSILNTEAFF.

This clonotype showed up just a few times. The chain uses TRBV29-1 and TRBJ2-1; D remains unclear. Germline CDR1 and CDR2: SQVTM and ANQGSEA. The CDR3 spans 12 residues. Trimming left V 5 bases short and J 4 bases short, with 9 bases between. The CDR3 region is CSVLGRYNEQFF. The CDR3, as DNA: TGCAGCGTTTTGGGCAGGTACAATGAGCAGTTCTTC.

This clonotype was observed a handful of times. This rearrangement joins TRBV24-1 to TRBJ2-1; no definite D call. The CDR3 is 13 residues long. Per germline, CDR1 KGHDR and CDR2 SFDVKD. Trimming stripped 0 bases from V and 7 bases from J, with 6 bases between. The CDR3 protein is CATSDLYANEQFF. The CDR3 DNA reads TGTGCCACCAGTGATTTGTATGCTAATGAGCAGTTCTTC.

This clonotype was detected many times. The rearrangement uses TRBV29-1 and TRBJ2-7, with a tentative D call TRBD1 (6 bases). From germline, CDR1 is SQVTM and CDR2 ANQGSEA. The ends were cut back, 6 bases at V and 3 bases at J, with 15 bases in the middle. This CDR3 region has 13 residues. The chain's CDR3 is CSVRIGGFYEQYF. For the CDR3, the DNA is TGCAGCGTCCGAATTGGGGGCTTCTACGAGCAGTACTTC.